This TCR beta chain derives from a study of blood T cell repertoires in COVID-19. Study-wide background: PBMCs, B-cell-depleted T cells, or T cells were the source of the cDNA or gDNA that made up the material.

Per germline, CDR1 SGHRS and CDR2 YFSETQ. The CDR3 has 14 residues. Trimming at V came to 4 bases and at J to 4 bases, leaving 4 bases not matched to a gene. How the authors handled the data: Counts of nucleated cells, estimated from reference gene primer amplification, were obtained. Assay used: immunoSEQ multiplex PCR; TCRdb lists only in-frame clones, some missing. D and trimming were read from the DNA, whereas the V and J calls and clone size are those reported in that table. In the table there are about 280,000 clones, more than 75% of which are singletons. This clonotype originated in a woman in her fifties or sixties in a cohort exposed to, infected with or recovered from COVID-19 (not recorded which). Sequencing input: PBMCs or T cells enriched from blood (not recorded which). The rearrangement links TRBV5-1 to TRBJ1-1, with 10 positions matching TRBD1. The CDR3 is CASSVGTGATEAFF. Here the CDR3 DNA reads TGCGCCAGCAGCGTGGGGACAGGGGCCACTGAAGCTTTCTTT.